The rows below give T cell receptor beta chains drawn from one sample of a study of T-cell memory formation after mild COVID-19. TCRdb itself ran the 5' RACE reads through MiXCR, one entry per CDR3 protein. The profile shows about 560,000 distinct CDR3 sequences, around 17% of them singletons. The sequencing input was PBMCs or a T cell subset sorted from them (not recorded which). The receptor set was obtained from an adult woman who had mild COVID-19 (a few samples of this study predate the infection). Cell type and time point are not known. The CDR3 runs from the conserved cysteine through the conserved F or W. D genes are given only for firm matches. Rows may omit the clone size; those that give it use once, few, many or a size class.

j_gene: TRBJ2-1; d_gene: TRBD2; v_gene: TRBV5-1; abundance: -; CDR3nt: TGCGCCAGCAGCCTCCAGCGGGAGCGTTACAATGAGCAGTTCTTC; CDR3aa: CASSLQRERYNEQFF
j_gene: TRBJ2-1; d_gene: -; v_gene: TRBV7-2; abundance: many; CDR3nt: TGTGCCAGCAGCTTAAATCGGGGTGGGGAGCAGTTCTTC; CDR3aa: CASSLNRGGEQFF
j_gene: TRBJ2-1; d_gene: -; v_gene: TRBV7-2; abundance: -; CDR3nt: TGTGCCAGCTTGGACGGATACAATGAGCAGTTCTTT; CDR3aa: CASLDGYNEQFF
j_gene: TRBJ2-1; d_gene: -; v_gene: TRBV9; abundance: few; CDR3nt: TGTGCCAGCAGCGTAGAAGGGATCGATGAGCAGTTCTTC; CDR3aa: CASSVEGIDEQFF
j_gene: TRBJ2-7; d_gene: -; v_gene: TRBV11-3; abundance: once; CDR3nt: TGTGCCAGCAGCTTAGGGTTACGGGCCGGGAAGCAGTACTTC; CDR3aa: CASSLGLRAGKQYF
j_gene: TRBJ2-3; d_gene: -; v_gene: TRBV20-1; abundance: few; CDR3nt: TGCAGTGCTAGATCCCTCGGTGGGGATACGCAGTATTTT; CDR3aa: CSARSLGGDTQYF
j_gene: TRBJ2-2; d_gene: -; v_gene: TRBV5-1; abundance: few; CDR3nt: TGCGCCAGCAGCAAACCAGCGGCCGGGGAGCTGTTTTTT; CDR3aa: CASSKPAAGELFF
j_gene: TRBJ1-2; d_gene: TRBD1; v_gene: TRBV7-8; abundance: -; CDR3nt: TGTGCCAGCAGCTCCCGGACAGGGGCCCGTTTTGGCTACACCTTC; CDR3aa: CASSSRTGARFGYTF
j_gene: TRBJ2-1; d_gene: -; v_gene: TRBV2; abundance: -; CDR3nt: TGTGCCAGCAGGGACGGATTATACAATGAGCAGTTCTTC; CDR3aa: CASRDGLYNEQFF
j_gene: TRBJ2-7; d_gene: TRBD1; v_gene: TRBV4-3; abundance: many; CDR3nt: TGCGCCAGCAGCCAAGTTGGGGACAGCTCCTACGAGCAGTACTTC; CDR3aa: CASSQVGDSSYEQYF
j_gene: TRBJ2-7; d_gene: TRBD2; v_gene: TRBV4-1; abundance: -; CDR3nt: TGCGCCAGCAGCCTCACGGCGGGGGGGACCTACGAGCAGTACTTC; CDR3aa: CASSLTAGGTYEQYF
j_gene: TRBJ2-3; d_gene: -; v_gene: TRBV6-1; abundance: -; CDR3nt: TGTGCCAGCGGGGAGGAACCTCGTGGAGATACGCAGTATTTT; CDR3aa: CASGEEPRGDTQYF
j_gene: TRBJ1-2; d_gene: -; v_gene: TRBV7-8; abundance: -; CDR3nt: TGTGCCAGCACCCCAATGGGGGGAAGGGATGGCTACACCTTC; CDR3aa: CASTPMGGRDGYTF
j_gene: TRBJ2-7; d_gene: -; v_gene: TRBV18; abundance: few; CDR3nt: TGTGCCAGCTCACCCTCCCGGGACATGTCCAACGAGCAGTACTTC; CDR3aa: CASSPSRDMSNEQYF
j_gene: TRBJ2-7; d_gene: TRBD1; v_gene: TRBV6-6; abundance: -; CDR3nt: TGTGCCAGCAGAGACAAACAGGGGGGAGCCTACGAGCAGTACTTC; CDR3aa: CASRDKQGGAYEQYF
j_gene: TRBJ1-2; d_gene: TRBD1; v_gene: TRBV5-1; abundance: -; CDR3nt: TGCGCCAGCAGTCAGGATCCAGGGGGCGGCTACACCTTC; CDR3aa: CASSQDPGGGYTF
j_gene: TRBJ1-3; d_gene: TRBD1; v_gene: TRBV19; abundance: -; CDR3nt: TGTGCCAGTAGTATAGTCCCTACAGGGGGGACTGGAAACACCATATATTTT; CDR3aa: CASSIVPTGGTGNTIYF
j_gene: TRBJ2-5; d_gene: -; v_gene: TRBV29-1; abundance: -; CDR3nt: TGCAGCTCGGGGGCAGAGGAGACCCAGTACTTC; CDR3aa: CSSGAEETQYF
j_gene: TRBJ2-3; d_gene: TRBD2; v_gene: TRBV7-6; abundance: -; CDR3nt: TGTGCCAGCAGCCCGTCCGGGGGGAGCGCAGATACGCAGTATTTT; CDR3aa: CASSPSGGSADTQYF
j_gene: TRBJ2-7; d_gene: -; v_gene: TRBV6-5; abundance: -; CDR3nt: TGTGCCAGCAGTTACTCACCGAGGACGGGTTACGAGCAGTACTTC; CDR3aa: CASSYSPRTGYEQYF
j_gene: TRBJ2-7; d_gene: -; v_gene: TRBV7-9; abundance: -; CDR3nt: TGTGCCAGCAGCTCTGGCAGGGGTAACGAGCAGTACTTC; CDR3aa: CASSSGRGNEQYF
j_gene: TRBJ2-1; d_gene: TRBD2; v_gene: TRBV10-3; abundance: -; CDR3nt: TGTGCCATCAGTGAGTCGAAAGCGGGAGGGCTCGCCTACAATGAGCAGTTCTTC; CDR3aa: CAISESKAGGLAYNEQFF
j_gene: TRBJ2-7; d_gene: -; v_gene: TRBV7-3; abundance: -; CDR3nt: TGTGCCAGCAGCCATGGACGGGACTACGAGCAGTACTTC; CDR3aa: CASSHGRDYEQYF
j_gene: TRBJ2-7; d_gene: -; v_gene: TRBV10-3; abundance: few; CDR3nt: TGTGCCACCCAGGGGGGGGCTTACGAGCAGTACTTC; CDR3aa: CATQGGAYEQYF
j_gene: TRBJ2-2; d_gene: TRBD1; v_gene: TRBV5-1; abundance: -; CDR3nt: TGCGCCAGCAGCGCCTGGAACAGGGGGCCAAGCACCGGGGAGCTGTTTTTT; CDR3aa: CASSAWNRGPSTGELFF
j_gene: TRBJ2-4; d_gene: -; v_gene: TRBV15; abundance: many; CDR3nt: TGTGCCACCTCGGAGACTATAACCCTCGTGGACATTCAGTACTTC; CDR3aa: CATSETITLVDIQYF
j_gene: TRBJ2-5; d_gene: -; v_gene: TRBV12-3/TRBV12-4; abundance: -; CDR3nt: TGTGCCAGCAGTCCCGGACAGAGCAAACAAGAGACCCAGTACTTC; CDR3aa: CASSPGQSKQETQYF
j_gene: TRBJ2-7; d_gene: -; v_gene: TRBV9; abundance: few; CDR3nt: TGTGCCAGCAGCGTAGAGGGGGGTGTTTTTAGCGAGCAGTACTTC; CDR3aa: CASSVEGGVFSEQYF
j_gene: TRBJ2-5; d_gene: TRBD1; v_gene: TRBV15; abundance: -; CDR3nt: TGTGCCACCAGCAGAACCCTAGGACAGGGTGACCAAGAGACCCAGTACTTC; CDR3aa: CATSRTLGQGDQETQYF
j_gene: TRBJ2-4; d_gene: -; v_gene: TRBV3-1; abundance: few; CDR3nt: TGTGCCAGCAGCCAATTCACAGGAGTCGCGGCCAAAAACATTCAGTACTTC; CDR3aa: CASSQFTGVAAKNIQYF
j_gene: TRBJ2-7; d_gene: TRBD1; v_gene: TRBV7-2; abundance: many; CDR3nt: TGTGCCAGCAGCCCGGACAGGGGACGGCAGTACTTC; CDR3aa: CASSPDRGRQYF
j_gene: TRBJ1-5; d_gene: -; v_gene: TRBV12-3/TRBV12-4; abundance: -; CDR3nt: TGTGCCAGCAGTGGACTGACCGATTTCCAGCATTTT; CDR3aa: CASSGLTDFQHF
j_gene: TRBJ1-2; d_gene: -; v_gene: TRBV7-9; abundance: few; CDR3nt: TGTGCCAGCAGCTTACAACAGCACTATGGCTACACCTTC; CDR3aa: CASSLQQHYGYTF
j_gene: TRBJ1-1; d_gene: -; v_gene: TRBV6-5; abundance: many; CDR3nt: TGTGCCAGCAGTTACCGCACCAGGGGTACTGAAGCTTTCTTT; CDR3aa: CASSYRTRGTEAFF
j_gene: TRBJ2-7; d_gene: -; v_gene: TRBV27; abundance: -; CDR3nt: TGTGCCAGCAGTTTACTAGCGACGGCGCGGACGTACGAGCAGTACTTC; CDR3aa: CASSLLATARTYEQYF
j_gene: TRBJ2-3; d_gene: -; v_gene: TRBV29-1; abundance: -; CDR3nt: TGCAGCGTGAGTGGACTTGTTGATACGCAGTATTTT; CDR3aa: CSVSGLVDTQYF
j_gene: TRBJ2-7; d_gene: -; v_gene: TRBV12-3/TRBV12-4; abundance: few; CDR3nt: TGTGCCAGCAGTTTAGGGGACCGGGTCTCCTACGAGCAGTACTTC; CDR3aa: CASSLGDRVSYEQYF
j_gene: TRBJ2-2; d_gene: -; v_gene: TRBV11-3; abundance: few; CDR3nt: TGTGCCAGTGAGGGAGTCGGGCGCACCGGGGAGCTGTTTTTT; CDR3aa: CASEGVGRTGELFF
j_gene: TRBJ1-2; d_gene: TRBD1; v_gene: TRBV5-5; abundance: few; CDR3nt: TGTGCCAGCAGCGAACAGACAGGGCGCTATGGCTACACCTTC; CDR3aa: CASSEQTGRYGYTF
j_gene: TRBJ1-2; d_gene: -; v_gene: TRBV12-3/TRBV12-4; abundance: -; CDR3nt: TGTGCCAGCAGTTTAGGACAGTACACGGGCTACACCTTC; CDR3aa: CASSLGQYTGYTF
j_gene: TRBJ2-2; d_gene: -; v_gene: TRBV14; abundance: few; CDR3nt: TGTGCCAGCAGCCCGAGGGTCCCCGTGGGCACCGGGGAGCTGTTTTTT; CDR3aa: CASSPRVPVGTGELFF
j_gene: TRBJ2-1; d_gene: -; v_gene: TRBV9; abundance: few; CDR3nt: TGTGCCAGCAGCGTAATGACTAACAGTAATGAGCAGTTCTTC; CDR3aa: CASSVMTNSNEQFF
j_gene: TRBJ2-7; d_gene: TRBD2; v_gene: TRBV7-9; abundance: -; CDR3nt: TGTGCCAGCAGCTTAGACAGCGGGAACTCCTACGAGCAGTACTTC; CDR3aa: CASSLDSGNSYEQYF
j_gene: TRBJ2-7; d_gene: -; v_gene: TRBV4-3; abundance: many; CDR3nt: TGCGCCAGCAGCCAAGAAGGGGGGAGCTCCTACGAGCAGTACTTC; CDR3aa: CASSQEGGSSYEQYF
j_gene: TRBJ2-3; d_gene: -; v_gene: TRBV11-3; abundance: -; CDR3nt: TGTGCCAGCAGCCGCGGGAGCACAGATACGCAGTATTTT; CDR3aa: CASSRGSTDTQYF
j_gene: TRBJ2-7; d_gene: -; v_gene: TRBV3-2; abundance: few; CDR3nt: TGTGCCAGCAGCCAAGGCCCCTTCTACGAGCAGTACTTC; CDR3aa: CASSQGPFYEQYF
j_gene: TRBJ2-5; d_gene: -; v_gene: TRBV12-3/TRBV12-4; abundance: -; CDR3nt: TGTGCCAGCAATCTAGCGCCAATCCAAGAGACCCAGTACTTC; CDR3aa: CASNLAPIQETQYF
j_gene: TRBJ1-1; d_gene: TRBD1; v_gene: TRBV7-9; abundance: -; CDR3nt: TGTGCCAGCAGCTTACGGGACAGGGGCATGGGCGCTGAAGCTTTCTTT; CDR3aa: CASSLRDRGMGAEAFF
j_gene: TRBJ1-2; d_gene: -; v_gene: TRBV24-1; abundance: few; CDR3nt: TGTGCCACCAGTGACCCGACAGGCACCTATGGCTACACCTTC; CDR3aa: CATSDPTGTYGYTF
j_gene: TRBJ2-5; d_gene: -; v_gene: TRBV4-2; abundance: many; CDR3nt: TGTGCCAGCAGCCAACCCCAAGAGACCCAGTACTTC; CDR3aa: CASSQPQETQYF
j_gene: TRBJ2-7; d_gene: -; v_gene: TRBV14; abundance: few; CDR3nt: TGTGCCAGCAGCCATGGCAAGGGGATCTACGAGCAGTACTTC; CDR3aa: CASSHGKGIYEQYF
j_gene: TRBJ2-5; d_gene: -; v_gene: TRBV7-3; abundance: few; CDR3nt: TGTGCCAGCAGCCCAGGGTCCCGACGGGAGACCCAGTACTTC; CDR3aa: CASSPGSRRETQYF
j_gene: TRBJ1-5; d_gene: -; v_gene: TRBV4-2; abundance: -; CDR3nt: TGTGCCAGCAGCCAAGAGTTGGGGGGCATGAGCAATCAGCCCCAGCATTTT; CDR3aa: CASSQELGGMSNQPQHF
j_gene: TRBJ1-2; d_gene: -; v_gene: TRBV3-1; abundance: few; CDR3nt: TGTGCCAGCAGCCAACGGGACTCTGGAGGGGGGGGCTACACCTTC; CDR3aa: CASSQRDSGGGGYTF
j_gene: TRBJ1-3; d_gene: TRBD1; v_gene: TRBV9; abundance: few; CDR3nt: TGTGCCAGCAGCGTGCCTCGGACAGGGTTGGGAAACACCATATATTTT; CDR3aa: CASSVPRTGLGNTIYF
j_gene: TRBJ2-5; d_gene: TRBD2; v_gene: TRBV2; abundance: -; CDR3nt: TGTGCCAGCAGCCCCGGGACTAGCGGGGGGGCCCAGTACTTC; CDR3aa: CASSPGTSGGAQYF
j_gene: TRBJ2-3; d_gene: -; v_gene: TRBV2; abundance: -; CDR3nt: TGTGCCAGCAGAGACCAACTAGGTTCCACAGATACGCAGTATTTT; CDR3aa: CASRDQLGSTDTQYF
j_gene: TRBJ1-2; d_gene: TRBD1; v_gene: TRBV9; abundance: few; CDR3nt: TGTGCCAGCGGACAGGAACACTATGGCTACACCTTC; CDR3aa: CASGQEHYGYTF
j_gene: TRBJ2-1; d_gene: -; v_gene: TRBV29-1; abundance: few; CDR3nt: TGCAGCGTTGAAGATCGGGGCGGGGTCCCCTACAATGAGCAGTTCTTC; CDR3aa: CSVEDRGGVPYNEQFF
j_gene: TRBJ2-7; d_gene: -; v_gene: TRBV6-2/TRBV6-3; abundance: -; CDR3nt: TGTGCCAGCAGTACTACAGGATACTCCTCCTACGAGCAGTACTTC; CDR3aa: CASSTTGYSSYEQYF